The clone carrying this T cell receptor (beta chain) has ten or more counts. Its antigen remains unidentified. In TCRdb, the 5' RACE reads were re-called with MiXCR into one record per CDR3 protein. The sample includes 300,000 to 350,000 distinct CDR3 sequences, 3.5% to 4.5% seen only once; the top ten take approximately 19%. These data are taken from a study of T cells after yellow fever vaccination. Study outcomes and limitations: A large majority of primary-vaccination clones showed up again after the booster (about 96% CD4, almost 90% CD8).

Trimming took 5 bases from V and 4 from J; bases not matched to a gene: 3. Germline CDR1 and CDR2: SGHTA and FQGNSA. CDR3 length: 16 residues. The TCR was taken from a man aged 18 to 29 who received the YFV17D yellow fever vaccine. The gene calls are TRBV7-2 and TRBJ2-3, with TRBD2 identical over 16 bases. Here the sequenced sample was PBMCs, taken 15 days after the yellow fever booster vaccination. As DNA, the CDR3 is TGTGCCAGCAGCCCGGGACTAGCGGGGGGGGCAGATACGCAGTATTTT. Encoded protein: CASSPGLAGGADTQYF.